The 17 T cell receptor beta chains given below trace back to one sample, sequenced in a study of OX40 agonist ivuxolimab in advanced cancers. Libraries were prepared by immunoSEQ multiplex PCR; TCRdb keeps only in-frame clonotypes and omits some of them. The repertoire has about 40,000 clones, 88% of them found once; the top ten carry approximately 12%. This sample comprised CD4+ or CD8+ T cells sorted from blood, obtained in a trial of the OX40 agonist ivuxolimab. The origin of the receptors is an adult with an advanced solid tumor such as melanoma, head and neck, liver or kidney cancer.

The chain joins TRBV2 to TRBJ1-2, with TRBD1 matching over 8 bases. The length of the CDR3 is 15 residues. V trimming: 6 bases; J trimming: 4 bases; junction bases outside the gene matches: 10. Germline loops: CDR1 SNHLY, CDR2 FYNNEI. The CDR3 region has the DNA TGTGCCAGCAGGATAGGACAGGGAGCTTTCTATGGCTACACCTTC. Protein product: CASRIGQGAFYGYTF.

This chain joins TRBV5-6 and TRBJ2-7; possible D gene TRBD1, 6 bases. CDR3 length: 12 amino acids. Germline assignment: CDR1 SGHDT and CDR2 YYEEEE. V was clipped by 3 bases and J by 3 bases, with 7 bases between them. CDR3 sequence reads: CASSSGDYEQYF. The DNA for the CDR3 is TGTGCCAGCAGCTCAGGGGACTACGAGCAGTACTTC.

The chain carries TRBV5-1 and TRBJ2-1; D is unclear. The V gene lost 4 bases and the J gene lost 3 bases, with 14 bases spanning the gap. CDR1 is SGHRS, CDR2 YFSETQ, per germline. The CDR3 runs to 15 residues. CDR3 residues: CASSLSAELYNEQFF. The DNA for the CDR3 is TGCGCCAGCAGCCTTTCGGCCGAGCTCTACAATGAGCAGTTCTTC.

The rearrangement joins TRBV4-2 to TRBJ1-1, with a tentative D call TRBD1 (5 bases). The CDR3 is 14 residues long. In germline, CDR1 is LGHNA, CDR2 YNFKEQ. The V gene lost 1 base and the J gene lost 7 bases, with 13 bases spanning the gap. The CDR3 here is CASSQGGGVFEAFF. DNA of the CDR3: TGTGCCAGCAGCCAAGGTGGAGGGGTCTTTGAAGCTTTCTTT.

The rearrangement uses TRBV4-1 and TRBJ1-1; D call uncertain. The ends were cut back, 3 bases at V and 10 bases at J, with 21 bases in the middle. Germline V lookup: CDR1 MGHRA, CDR2 YSYEKL. The length of the CDR3 is 15 residues. The chain's CDR3 is CASSQLPDRYLAAFF. DNA for the CDR3: TGCGCCAGCAGCCAGTTACCCGACCGCTACCTCGCAGCTTTCTTT.

The genes are TRBV7-8 and TRBJ2-7; weak D call: TRBD1 (5 bases). V lost 5 bases and J 2 bases, leaving 7 bases between the germline ends. This CDR3 has 12 residues. The germline gives CDR1 SGHVS, CDR2 FQNEAQ. CDR3 region: CASSQTAYEQYF. The CDR3 coding sequence is TGTGCCAGCAGCCAGACAGCCTACGAGCAGTACTTC.

The rearrangement links TRBV30 to TRBJ2-1; possible D gene TRBD1, 5 bases. V lost 3 bases and J lost 15, with 18 bases in between. Germline-derived CDR1 and CDR2 are GTSNPN and SVGIG (reference sequence). CDR3 length: 12 residues. CDR3 nucleotides: TGTGCCTGGAGACAGGATACGGCTAATAGGTTCTTC. This translates into CAWRQDTANRFF.

This chain uses TRBV10-2 with TRBJ1-3; no reliable D call. The V gene lost 0 bases and the J gene lost 2 bases, with 17 bases spanning the gap. Germline lookup yields CDR1 WSHSY and CDR2 SAAADI. The CDR3 length is 18 residues. The CDR3 loop is CASSESAGSAFPGNTIYF. CDR3 sequence (DNA): TGCGCCAGCAGTGAGTCAGCCGGATCAGCGTTTCCTGGAAACACCATATATTTT.

This clone was seen repeatedly, ten times or more. This chain joins TRBV10-1 and TRBJ2-7; D gene ambiguous. CDR1 and CDR2 from the germline V gene are WNHNN and SYGVQD (reference sequence). The CDR3 runs 13 residues. Trimming stripped 3 bases from V and 3 bases from J, with 9 bases between. The DNA of the CDR3 is TGCGCCAGCAGTGAATCCGGAGACTACGAGCAGTACTTC. Residues: CASSESGDYEQYF.

The chain uses TRBV29-1 and TRBJ1-1; D perhaps matches TRBD1 (5 bases). The CDR3 contains 13 residues. V lost 6 bases to trimming and J lost 0 bases, with 11 bases between them. CDR1 and CDR2 from the germline V gene are SQVTM and ANQGSEA. The CDR3 nucleotides are TGCAGCGTAACCGGGACTCTGAACACTGAAGCTTTCTTT. Translating it yields CSVTGTLNTEAFF.

This clone has only one observation. The V call is TRBV21-1, the J call TRBJ1-1. TRBV21-1 is shown as a pseudogene. The CDR3 spans 13 residues. The chain's CDR3 is CASTGSAPTEAFF. The CDR3 nucleotides are TGTGCCAGCACAGGGAGCGCTCCCACTGAAGCTTTCTTT.

The V gene is TRBV28, the J gene TRBJ2-2; no definite D call. From germline, CDR1 is MDHEN and CDR2 SYDVKM. The length of the CDR3 is 15 residues. V lost 3 bases and J 0 bases, leaving 8 bases between the germline ends. The CDR3, as DNA: TGTGCCAGCAGTTTTGCCGACGCGAACACCGGGGAGCTGTTTTTT. It is translated as CASSFADANTGELFF.

A single count supports this clone. This chain connects TRBV30 to TRBJ1-2; D might be TRBD1 (6 bases). This CDR3 region has 12 residues. The germline V and J ends were trimmed by 8 bases and 3 bases, with 13 bases remaining between them. Germline CDR1 reads GTSNPN; CDR2 reads SVGIG (reference sequence). The CDR3 sequence: CAGLGGHYGYTF. The DNA of the CDR3 is TGTGCCGGATTGGGGGGGCACTATGGCTACACCTTC.

This chain connects TRBV14 to TRBJ2-3; D gene unclear. Deletions cut 4 bases from V and 5 bases from J, with 10 bases between. CDR1 is SGHDN, CDR2 FVKESK, per germline. There are 13 residues in the CDR3. The CDR3 nucleotides read TGTGCCAGCAGCCTATATCAAAGAGATACGCAGTATTTT. This encodes CASSLYQRDTQYF. Full variable domain (outside the CDR3, taken from reference TRBV14 and TRBJ2-3): EAGVTQFPSHSVIEKGQTVTLRCDPISGHDNLYWYRRVMGKEIKFLLHFVKESKQDESGMPNNRFLAERTGGTYSTLKVQPAELEDSGVYFCASSLYQRDTQYFGPGTRLTVL.

The V and J genes are TRBV30 and TRBJ1-2; tentative D call: TRBD1 (5 bases). The V end was cut by 2 bases, the J end by 5 bases, with 9 bases between. The CDR3 runs to 12 residues. Germline V gene sequence: CDR1 GTSNPN, CDR2 SVGIG (reference sequence). Written as DNA, the CDR3 is TGTGCCTGGAGTATCGGGGGTTATGGCTACACCTTC. Encoded protein: CAWSIGGYGYTF.

The chain combines TRBV15 with TRBJ2-7; D ambiguous. The length of the CDR3 is 14 residues. The ends were cut back, 4 bases at V and 4 bases at J, with 14 bases in the middle. CDR1 is LNHNV, CDR2 YYDKDF, per germline (reference sequence). The CDR3 is CATSTPVRVYEQYF. CDR3 DNA sequence: TGTGCCACCAGCACCCCTGTCCGGGTTTACGAGCAGTACTTC.

The CDR3 region is CATRGLAPQGSYNEQFF. DNA for the CDR3: TGTGCCACCAGGGGACTAGCGCCTCAGGGGTCCTACAATGAGCAGTTCTTC. This chain joins TRBV15 and TRBJ2-1; 10 bases are shared with TRBD2. V lost 6 bases, J lost 1 base, and 9 bases stayed unmatched. Germline V gene lookup returns CDR1 LNHNV and CDR2 YYDKDF (reference sequence). The CDR3 runs to 17 residues.